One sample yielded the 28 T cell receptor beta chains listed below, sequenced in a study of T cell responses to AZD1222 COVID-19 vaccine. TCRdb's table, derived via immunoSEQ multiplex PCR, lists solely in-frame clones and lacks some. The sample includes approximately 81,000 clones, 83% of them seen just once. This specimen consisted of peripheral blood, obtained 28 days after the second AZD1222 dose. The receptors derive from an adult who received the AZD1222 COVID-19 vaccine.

CDR3 DNA sequence: TGTGCCAGCAGTCGGAGCTACAATGAGCAGTTCTTC. Its translation: CASSRSYNEQFF. The J gene is TRBJ2-1, the V gene TRBV6-2 or TRBV6-3; D is unresolved. V shed 5 bases and J shed 3 bases, with 5 bases lying between them. CDR3 length equals 12 residues. CDR1 MNHEY and CDR2 SVGEGT come from the germline V gene.

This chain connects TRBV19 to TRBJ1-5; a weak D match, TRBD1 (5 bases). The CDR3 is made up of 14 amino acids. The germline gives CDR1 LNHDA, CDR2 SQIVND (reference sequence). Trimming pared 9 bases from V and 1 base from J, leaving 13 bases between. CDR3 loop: CASQWDSSNQPQHF. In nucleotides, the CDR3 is TGTGCCAGCCAGTGGGACTCAAGCAATCAGCCCCAGCATTTT.

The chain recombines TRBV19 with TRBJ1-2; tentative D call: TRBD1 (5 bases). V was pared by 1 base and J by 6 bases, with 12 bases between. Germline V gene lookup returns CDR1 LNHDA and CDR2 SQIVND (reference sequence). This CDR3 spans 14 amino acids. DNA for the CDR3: TGTGCCAGTAGTATAGCCTCGGCAGGGCATGGCTACACCTTC. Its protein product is CASSIASAGHGYTF.

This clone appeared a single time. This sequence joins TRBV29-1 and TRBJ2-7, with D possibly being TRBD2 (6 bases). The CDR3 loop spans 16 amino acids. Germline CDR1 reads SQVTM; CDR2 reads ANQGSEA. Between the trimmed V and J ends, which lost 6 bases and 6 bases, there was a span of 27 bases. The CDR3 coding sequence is TGCAGCGTCGCTACCGAGCGCGGGGCAGGGTCGGCCGAGCAGTACTTC. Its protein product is CSVATERGAGSAEQYF.

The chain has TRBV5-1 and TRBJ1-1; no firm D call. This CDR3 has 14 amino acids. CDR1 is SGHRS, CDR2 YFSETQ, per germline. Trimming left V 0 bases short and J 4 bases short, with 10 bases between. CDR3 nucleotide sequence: TGCGCCAGCAGCTTGGCCAACGGGCCCACTGAAGCTTTCTTT. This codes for CASSLANGPTEAFF.

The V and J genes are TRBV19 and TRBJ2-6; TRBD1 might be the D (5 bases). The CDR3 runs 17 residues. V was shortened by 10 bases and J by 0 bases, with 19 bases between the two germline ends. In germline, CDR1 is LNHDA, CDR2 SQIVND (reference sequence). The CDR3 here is CATKMMGLSSGANVLTF. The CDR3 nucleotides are TGTGCCACCAAGATGATGGGGCTGAGCTCTGGGGCCAACGTCCTGACTTTC.

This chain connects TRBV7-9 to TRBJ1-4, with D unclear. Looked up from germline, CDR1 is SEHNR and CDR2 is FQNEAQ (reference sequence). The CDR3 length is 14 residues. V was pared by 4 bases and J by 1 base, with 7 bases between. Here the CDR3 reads CASSSDVTNEKLFF. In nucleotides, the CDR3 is TGTGCCAGCAGCTCGGACGTAACTAATGAAAAACTGTTTTTT.

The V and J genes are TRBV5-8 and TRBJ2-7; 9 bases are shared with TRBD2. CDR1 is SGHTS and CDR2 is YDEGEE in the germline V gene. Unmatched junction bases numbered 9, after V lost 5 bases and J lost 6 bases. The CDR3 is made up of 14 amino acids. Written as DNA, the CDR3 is TGTGCCAGCAGGCCCGGGACTAGCTTACGCGAGCAGTACTTC. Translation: CASRPGTSLREQYF.

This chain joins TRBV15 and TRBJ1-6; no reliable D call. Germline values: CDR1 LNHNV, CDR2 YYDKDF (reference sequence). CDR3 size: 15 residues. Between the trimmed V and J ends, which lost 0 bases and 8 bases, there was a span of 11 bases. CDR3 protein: CATSRDLGADSPLHF. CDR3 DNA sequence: TGTGCCACCAGCAGAGATCTAGGCGCCGATTCACCCCTCCACTTT.

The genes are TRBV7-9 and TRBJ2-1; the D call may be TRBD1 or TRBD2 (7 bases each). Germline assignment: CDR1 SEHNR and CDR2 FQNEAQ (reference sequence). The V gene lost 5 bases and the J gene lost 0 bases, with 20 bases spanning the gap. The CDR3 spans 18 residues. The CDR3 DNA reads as TGTGCCAGCAGCGAGGGGGCGGGAGAGCACCCCTCCTACAATGAGCAGTTCTTC. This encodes CASSEGAGEHPSYNEQFF.

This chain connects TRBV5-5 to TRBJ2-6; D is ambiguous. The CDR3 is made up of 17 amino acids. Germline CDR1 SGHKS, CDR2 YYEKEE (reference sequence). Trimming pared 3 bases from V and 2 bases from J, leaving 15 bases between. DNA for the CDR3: TGTGCCAGCAGCTCCCGTTGGGCCTCCCCTGGGGCCAACGTCCTGACTTTC. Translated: CASSSRWASPGANVLTF.

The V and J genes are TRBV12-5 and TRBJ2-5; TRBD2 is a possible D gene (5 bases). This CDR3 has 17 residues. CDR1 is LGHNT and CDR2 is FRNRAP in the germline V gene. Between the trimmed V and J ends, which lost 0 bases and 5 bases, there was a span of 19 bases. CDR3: CASGLVLTGEPPETQYF. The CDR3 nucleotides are TGTGCTAGTGGTTTGGTCCTCACCGGGGAACCGCCCGAGACCCAGTACTTC.

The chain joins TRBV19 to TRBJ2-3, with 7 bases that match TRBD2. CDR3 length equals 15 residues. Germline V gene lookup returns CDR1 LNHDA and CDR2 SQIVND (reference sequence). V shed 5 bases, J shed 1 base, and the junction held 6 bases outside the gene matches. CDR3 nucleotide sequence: TGTGCCAGTAGTCTCTTACTAGCGCGCACAGATACGCAGTATTTT. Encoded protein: CASSLLLARTDTQYF.

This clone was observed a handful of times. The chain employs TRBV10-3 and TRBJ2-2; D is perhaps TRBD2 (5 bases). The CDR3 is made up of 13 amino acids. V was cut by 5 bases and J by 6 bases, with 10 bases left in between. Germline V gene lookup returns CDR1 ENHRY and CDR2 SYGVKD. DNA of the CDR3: TGTGCCATCAGTATAACTAGTCCCGGGGAGCTGTTTTTT. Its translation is CAISITSPGELFF.

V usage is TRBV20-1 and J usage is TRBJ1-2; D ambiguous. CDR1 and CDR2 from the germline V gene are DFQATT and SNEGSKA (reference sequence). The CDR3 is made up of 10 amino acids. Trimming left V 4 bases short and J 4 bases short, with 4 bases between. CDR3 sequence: CSAKGYGYTF. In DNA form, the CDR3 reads TGCAGTGCTAAAGGCTATGGCTACACCTTC.

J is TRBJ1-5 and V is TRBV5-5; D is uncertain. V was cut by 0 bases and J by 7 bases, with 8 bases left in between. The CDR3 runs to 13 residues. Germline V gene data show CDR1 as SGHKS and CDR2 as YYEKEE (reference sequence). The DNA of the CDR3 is TGTGCCAGCAGCTTGGCTGGGGTCCAGCCCCAGCATTTT. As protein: CASSLAGVQPQHF.

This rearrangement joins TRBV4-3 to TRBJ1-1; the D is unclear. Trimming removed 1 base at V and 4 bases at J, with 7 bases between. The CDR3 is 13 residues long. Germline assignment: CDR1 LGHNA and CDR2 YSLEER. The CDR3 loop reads CASSQAARTEAFF. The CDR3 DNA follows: TGCGCCAGCAGCCAAGCGGCGCGCACTGAAGCTTTCTTT.

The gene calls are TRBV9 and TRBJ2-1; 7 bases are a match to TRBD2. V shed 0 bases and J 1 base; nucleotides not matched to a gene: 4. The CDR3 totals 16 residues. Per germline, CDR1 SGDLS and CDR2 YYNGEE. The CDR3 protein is CASSVGGRGSYNEQFF. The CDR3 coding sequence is TGTGCCAGCAGCGTAGGTGGGAGGGGATCCTACAATGAGCAGTTCTTC.

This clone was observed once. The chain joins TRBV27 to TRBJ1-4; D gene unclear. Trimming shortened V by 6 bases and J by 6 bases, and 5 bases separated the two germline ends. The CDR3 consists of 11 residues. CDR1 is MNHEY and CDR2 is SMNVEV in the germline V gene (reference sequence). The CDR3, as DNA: TGTGCCAGCAGCAATTATGAAAAACTGTTTTTT. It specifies CASSNYEKLFF. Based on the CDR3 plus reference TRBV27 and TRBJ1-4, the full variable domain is EAQVTQNPRYLITVTGKKLTVTCSQNMNHEYMSWYRQDPGLGLRQIYYSMNVEVTDKGDVPEGYKVSRKEKRNFPLILESPSPNQTSLYFCASSNYEKLFFGSGTQLSVL.

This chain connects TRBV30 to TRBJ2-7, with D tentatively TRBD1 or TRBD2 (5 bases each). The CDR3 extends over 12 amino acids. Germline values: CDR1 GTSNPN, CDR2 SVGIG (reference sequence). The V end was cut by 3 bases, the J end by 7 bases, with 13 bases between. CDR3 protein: CAWRGVGREQYF. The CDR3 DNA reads TGTGCCTGGAGGGGGGTGGGTAGGGAGCAGTACTTC.

The chain's CDR3 is CASNPPTSGRYSTGELFF. The CDR3 nucleotides are TGCGCCAGCAACCCGCCGACTAGCGGGAGGTACAGCACCGGGGAGCTGTTTTTT. The genes are TRBV23-1 and TRBJ2-2; 13 bases match TRBD2. TRBV23-1 is recorded as an ORF, its role being uncertain. J was trimmed by 4 bases and V by 7 bases; bases with no gene match: 12. The CDR3 consists of 18 residues.

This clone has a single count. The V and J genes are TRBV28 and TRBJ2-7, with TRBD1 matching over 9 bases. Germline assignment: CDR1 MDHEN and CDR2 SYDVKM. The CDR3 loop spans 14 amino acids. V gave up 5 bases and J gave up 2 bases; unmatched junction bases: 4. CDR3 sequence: CASSTNRGPYEQYF. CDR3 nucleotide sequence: TGTGCCAGCAGTACGAACAGGGGGCCCTACGAGCAGTACTTC.

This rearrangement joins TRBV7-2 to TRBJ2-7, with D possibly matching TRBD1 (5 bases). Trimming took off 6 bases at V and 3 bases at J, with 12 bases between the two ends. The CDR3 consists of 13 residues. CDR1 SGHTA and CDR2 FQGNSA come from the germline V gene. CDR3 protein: CASRGMGLYEQYF. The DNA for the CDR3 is TGTGCCAGCAGGGGTATGGGGCTCTACGAGCAGTACTTC.

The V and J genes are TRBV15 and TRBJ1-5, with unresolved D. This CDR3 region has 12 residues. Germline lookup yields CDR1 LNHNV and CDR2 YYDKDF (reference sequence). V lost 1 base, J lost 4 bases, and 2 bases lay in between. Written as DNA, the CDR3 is TGTGCCACCAGCAGAGTGAATCAGCCCCAGCATTTT. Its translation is CATSRVNQPQHF.

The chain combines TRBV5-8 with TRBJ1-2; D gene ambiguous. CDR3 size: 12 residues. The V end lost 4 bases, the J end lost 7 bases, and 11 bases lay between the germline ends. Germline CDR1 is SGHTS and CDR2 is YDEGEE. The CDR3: CASSAVGTGYTF. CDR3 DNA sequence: TGTGCCAGCAGCGCGGTAGGCACTGGCTACACCTTC.

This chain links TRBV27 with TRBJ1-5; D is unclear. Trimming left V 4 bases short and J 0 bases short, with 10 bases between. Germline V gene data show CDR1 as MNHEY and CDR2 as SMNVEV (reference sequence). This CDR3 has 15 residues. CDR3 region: CASSYGGNSNQPQHF. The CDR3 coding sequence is TGTGCCAGCAGTTACGGCGGGAATAGCAATCAGCCCCAGCATTTT.

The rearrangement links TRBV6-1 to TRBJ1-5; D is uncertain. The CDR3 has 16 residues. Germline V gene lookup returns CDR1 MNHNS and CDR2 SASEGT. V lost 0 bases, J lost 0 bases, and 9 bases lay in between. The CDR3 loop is CASSEARRISNQPQHF. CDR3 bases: TGTGCCAGCAGTGAAGCCCGACGGATTAGCAATCAGCCCCAGCATTTT.

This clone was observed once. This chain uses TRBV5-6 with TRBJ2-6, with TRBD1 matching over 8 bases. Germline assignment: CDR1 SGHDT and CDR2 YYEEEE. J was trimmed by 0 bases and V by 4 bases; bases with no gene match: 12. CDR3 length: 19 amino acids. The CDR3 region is CASSQDRQGLSSGANVLTF. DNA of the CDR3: TGTGCCAGCAGCCAGGACAGACAGGGGTTAAGCTCTGGGGCCAACGTCCTGACTTTC. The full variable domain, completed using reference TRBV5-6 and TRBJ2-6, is DAGVTQSPTHLIKTRGQQVTLRCSPKSGHDTVSWYQQALGQGPQFIFQYYEEEERQRGNFPDRFSGHQFPNYSSELNVNALLLGDSALYLCASSQDRQGLSSGANVLTFGAGSRLTVL.